The clone carrying this T cell receptor (beta chain) was seen more than once but under ten times. Its antigen is not identified. This sample is part of a study of T-cell memory formation after mild COVID-19. As for the study in general: TCR clusters showed largely donor specificity.

A 5'RACE reaction primed in the constant segment made cDNA libraries of TCR alpha and TCR beta, and these carried sample barcodes and UMIs. TCRdb recomputed calls from the 5' RACE reads with MiXCR, one row per CDR3 protein. The table has over 35,000 distinct CDR3 sequences, roughly 9.8% seen once; the top ten hold about 10%. Findings and limits, study-wide: Clones contracting day 15 to 85 were balanced CD4/CD8; later expanders leaned CD4+. The study found contracting CD4+ clones mainly in CM and EM and contracting CD8+ clones in EMRA.

Specimen: PBMCs or a T cell subset sorted from them (not recorded which). The sequence derives from an adult woman who had mild COVID-19 (a few samples of this study predate the infection). Cell type and time point are not known.

The chain's CDR3 is CASHRTRLTDTQYF. CDR3 sequence (DNA): TGTGCCAGCCATAGGACTAGACTGACAGATACGCAGTATTTT. V gene TRBV12-3 or TRBV12-4 combines with J gene TRBJ2-3, with 7 nucleotides matching TRBD2. V lost 8 bases to trimming and J lost 3 bases; unmatched junction nucleotides: 8. There are 14 residues in the CDR3.